What follows are 2 T cell receptor beta chains derived from one specimen sequenced in a study of blood T cell repertoires in COVID-19. Libraries were prepared by immunoSEQ multiplex PCR; TCRdb keeps only in-frame clonotypes and omits some of them. This sample carries roughly 100,000 clones, more than 80% of them seen once, and the ten largest clones take less than 40%. Sequences were obtained from peripheral blood. These receptor sequences come from a woman at least 80 years old with acute or convalescent COVID-19.

This clone was observed once. The gene calls are TRBV7-6 and TRBJ2-7, with 7 bases matching TRBD2. CDR3 length: 15 amino acids. J lost 1 base, V lost 5 bases, and 8 bases had no gene match. Germline V CDR1 and CDR2: SGHVS, FNYEAQ. Here the CDR3 DNA reads TGTGCCAGCAGCCCTGGGAGGGGAAGTTCCTACGAGCAGTACTTC. Amino acids: CASSPGRGSSYEQYF. Full variable domain (rest looked up from reference TRBV7-6 and TRBJ2-7): GAGVSQSPRYKVTKRGQDVALRCDPISGHVSLYWYRQALGQGPEFLTYFNYEAQQDKSGLPNDRFSAERPEGSISTLTIQRTEQRDSAMYRCASSPGRGSSYEQYFGPGTRLTVT.

The V and J genes are TRBV4-1 and TRBJ2-2; TRBD2 matches 10 bases. This CDR3 region has 16 residues. J gave up 4 bases and V 1 base, and 3 bases lay outside the gene matches. CDR1 MGHRA and CDR2 YSYEKL come from the germline V gene. CDR3: CASSQGAGGPTGELFF. The CDR3 coding sequence is TGCGCCAGCAGCCAAGGAGCGGGGGGGCCCACCGGGGAGCTGTTTTTT.